Listed here are 25 T cell receptor beta chains from one sample, sequenced in a study of Ad26.COV2.S vaccination and SARS-CoV-2 variants listed by TCRdb under 2021. What the treatment or condition label conveys for this sample: 19 received Ad26.COV2.S at low or high dose, single or two shots; about 5 received placebo; per-sample allocation not given. Repertoires of vaccine and placebo recipients were sequenced from samples collected on day 63 after the first injection. Libraries were prepared through the immunoSEQ multiplex PCR assay. Held by TCRdb, this immuneACCESS table contains in-frame sequences only and omits some clones. Under half of the omission traces to an unresolved V gene where checked; the cause of the rest is unknown. The sample table contains 300,000 to 350,000 clones; only one count was recorded for 88% of them. The ten largest clonotypes hold 6.4% of the sample. This specimen was peripheral blood, taken in a trial of Ad26.COV2.S vaccine versus placebo. The receptors stem from a person between 18 and 65 years old who received the Ad26.COV2.S COVID-19 vaccine or a placebo.

The rearrangement links TRBV7-3 to TRBJ2-1; the match to TRBD2 covers 10 bases. Germline V gene data show CDR1 as SGHTA and CDR2 as FQGTGA. This CDR3 has 17 amino acids. Losses at the gene ends were 1 base for V and 9 bases for J; bases not matched to a gene: 12. The chain's CDR3 is CASSLIWESGRAREQFF. For the CDR3, the DNA is TGTGCCAGCAGCTTAATCTGGGAGAGCGGGAGGGCCCGTGAGCAGTTCTTC.

The genes are TRBV7-2 and TRBJ2-3, with 8 nucleotides matching TRBD2. Germline CDR1 SGHTA, CDR2 FQGNSA. The CDR3 extends over 18 amino acids. The trim removed 6 bases at V and 0 bases at J, leaving 14 bases unmatched. Here the CDR3 DNA reads TGTGCCAGCAGTTATCTCGCGCTAGCGGGTGGAAGCACAGATACGCAGTATTTT. Amino acid sequence: CASSYLALAGGSTDTQYF.

The rearrangement joins TRBV2 to TRBJ2-1, with 10 bases fitting TRBD2. From germline, CDR1 is SNHLY and CDR2 FYNNEI. The CDR3 is 15 amino acids. V was clipped by 3 bases and J by 9 bases; unmatched bases: 8. The CDR3 loop is CASSDRAGGQAEQFF. Written as DNA, the CDR3 is TGTGCCAGCAGTGATCGAGCGGGGGGGCAAGCTGAGCAGTTCTTC.

The chain combines TRBV5-1 with TRBJ2-7, with TRBD1 matching over 8 bases. V lost 0 bases, J lost 3 bases, and 11 bases stayed unmatched. Germline V gene data show CDR1 as SGHRS and CDR2 as YFSETQ. This CDR3 has 17 residues. The CDR3 DNA sequence: TGCGCCAGCAGCTTGGCCCTCTCCGGGACAGGCGTCTACGAGCAGTACTTC. It codes for CASSLALSGTGVYEQYF.

The chain is built from TRBV5-6 and TRBJ1-5; D unresolved. V was shortened by 1 base and J by 12 bases, with 11 bases between the two germline ends. The CDR3 spans 12 residues. Germline CDR1 and CDR2: SGHDT and YYEEEE. DNA for the CDR3: TGTGCCAGCAGCTTGAACGGGGATCACCAGCATTTT. Its translation is CASSLNGDHQHF.

The rearrangement links TRBV18 to TRBJ1-1; no clear D. This CDR3 is built from 14 residues. CDR1 and CDR2 from the germline V gene are KGHSH and LQKENI. V shed 2 bases and J shed 0 bases, with 7 bases lying between them. CDR3 DNA: TGTGCCAGCTCACCAGGGGATGTGAACACTGAAGCTTTCTTT. Translated, it gives CASSPGDVNTEAFF.

The rearrangement joins TRBV7-6 to TRBJ1-6, with a tentative D call TRBD1 (5 bases). This CDR3 has 15 residues. The ends were cut back, 8 bases at V and 6 bases at J, with 17 bases in the middle. Germline CDR1 SGHVS, CDR2 FNYEAQ. The DNA of the CDR3 is TGTGCCAGCGCGACAGACGGAAGATTTAATTCACCCCTCCACTTT. Protein: CASATDGRFNSPLHF.

This chain connects TRBV28 to TRBJ2-2, with D possibly being TRBD1 or TRBD2 (6 bases each). The germline gives CDR1 MDHEN, CDR2 SYDVKM. This CDR3 spans 16 amino acids. Trimming left V 5 bases short and J 2 bases short, with 15 bases between. CDR3 amino acids: CASSPRGQGNTGELFF. CDR3 in DNA: TGTGCCAGCAGTCCTCGGGGGCAAGGAAACACCGGGGAGCTGTTTTTT.

This chain uses TRBV11-2 with TRBJ2-2; 12 bases fit TRBD2. The length of the CDR3 is 16 residues. After removal of 5 bases from V and 7 bases from J, the junction contained 8 bases not matched to a gene. Germline values: CDR1 SGHAT, CDR2 FQNNGV. The CDR3 loop is CASSPSGGATDGELFF. In nucleotides, the CDR3 is TGTGCCAGCAGCCCTAGCGGGGGGGCGACGGACGGGGAGCTGTTTTTT.

The genes are TRBV10-3 and TRBJ1-1; perhaps TRBD1 as D (5 bases). CDR1 and CDR2 from the germline V gene are ENHRY and SYGVKD. Trimming stripped 6 bases from V and 1 base from J, with 12 bases between. The CDR3 length is 14 residues. The CDR3 DNA is TGTGCCATCAGGGAATCGGGGGGGAACACTGAAGCTTTCTTT. Translated: CAIRESGGNTEAFF.

With respect to this clone: The same CDR3 is also encoded by other DNA sequences in this sample. The chain couples TRBV19 to TRBJ2-6; D gene ambiguous. CDR1 is LNHDA and CDR2 is SQIVND in the germline V gene (reference sequence). The CDR3 is 13 residues long. Trimming pared 2 bases from V and 1 base from J, leaving 0 bases between. The chain's CDR3 is CASSISGANVLTF. CDR3 DNA sequence: TGTGCCAGTAGTATATCTGGGGCCAACGTCCTGACTTTC.

V is TRBV18 and J is TRBJ1-5; a weak D match, TRBD1 (6 bases). This CDR3 is built from 14 residues. Trimming cost V 5 bases and J 5 bases, with 13 bases left between them. Germline V CDR1 and CDR2: KGHSH, LQKENI. Here the CDR3 DNA reads TGTGCCAGCTCAAGGGGGGGCGAAGATCAGCCCCAGCATTTT. It yields the protein CASSRGGEDQPQHF.

The CDR3 is CASSLTREQFF. The CDR3 region has the DNA TGTGCCAGCAGCTTAACGAGGGAGCAGTTCTTC. The V call is TRBV7-3, the J call TRBJ2-1, with D unresolved. The CDR3 spans 11 residues. CDR1 and CDR2 from the germline V gene are SGHTA and FQGTGA. The V end lost 0 bases, the J end lost 10 bases, and 4 bases lay between the germline ends.

The rearrangement joins TRBV5-4 to TRBJ2-3; 9 bases match TRBD1. V was clipped by 2 bases and J by 2 bases; unmatched bases: 6. This CDR3 spans 16 amino acids. The germline V gene has CDR1 SGHNT and CDR2 YYREEE (reference sequence). The CDR3 sequence is CASSFRRTGDTDTQYF. CDR3 bases: TGTGCCAGCAGCTTTCGACGGACAGGGGACACAGATACGCAGTATTTT.

This chain joins TRBV6-2 or TRBV6-3 and TRBJ2-7; D possibly corresponds to TRBD1 (7 bases). CDR3 length equals 15 residues. Germline lookup yields CDR1 MNHEY and CDR2 SVGEGT. The V end was cut by 0 bases, the J end by 11 bases, with 20 bases between. The CDR3, as DNA: TGTGCCAGCAGTTACTCGGAGGGGGCCAAGGGGAGGAAGTACTTC. This encodes CASSYSEGAKGRKYF.

The rearrangement links TRBV30 to TRBJ1-6; D not resolved. The CDR3 loop spans 13 amino acids. CDR1 is GTSNPN and CDR2 is SVGIG in the germline V gene (reference sequence). The V gene lost 3 bases and the J gene lost 8 bases, with 11 bases spanning the gap. DNA of the CDR3: TGTGCCTGGAGGGCTGATAGTCATTCACCCCTCCACTTT. Translated: CAWRADSHSPLHF.

The chain carries TRBV7-9 and TRBJ2-2; possibly TRBD1 for D (5 bases). Germline values: CDR1 SEHNR, CDR2 FQNEAQ (reference sequence). V shed 2 bases and J shed 2 bases, with 12 bases lying between them. The CDR3 is 16 residues long. CDR3 nucleotide sequence: TGTGCCAGCAGCTTAAGGGGCAAGAGTAACACCGGGGAGCTGTTTTTT. Its translation: CASSLRGKSNTGELFF.

The chain has TRBV5-1 and TRBJ1-5; D is ambiguous. V lost 7 bases and J lost 0, with 14 bases in between. Germline V CDR1 and CDR2: SGHRS, YFSETQ. The CDR3 length is 15 residues. Here the CDR3 DNA reads TGCGCCAGCCGGGCCGGGGTAGGTAGCAATCAGCCCCAGCATTTT. The encoded protein is CASRAGVGSNQPQHF.

In DNA, the CDR3 is TGTGCCAGCAGCCCCGTTCCGGGACAGGGGCAGTTGGAGCAGTACTTC. Residues: CASSPVPGQGQLEQYF. The V call is TRBV7-6, the J call TRBJ2-7, with 10 positions matching TRBD1. Germline assignment: CDR1 SGHVS and CDR2 FNYEAQ. The CDR3 is 16 residues long. Trimming took 5 bases from V and 7 from J; bases not matched to a gene: 14.

This clone was recorded once. This chain uses TRBV19 with TRBJ2-5; no clear D. The V and J ends lost 10 bases and 2 bases respectively, with 14 bases between them. The germline V gene encodes CDR1 LNHDA and CDR2 SQIVND (reference sequence). This CDR3 region has 13 residues. The CDR3 DNA reads TGTGCCACTAAAAACTTGGGGCAAGAGACCCAGTACTTC. The encoded protein is CATKNLGQETQYF.

The chain employs TRBV19 and TRBJ2-7; D ambiguous. V was cut by 2 bases and J by 2 bases, with 10 bases left in between. Per germline, CDR1 LNHDA and CDR2 SQIVND (reference sequence). CDR3 length: 14 amino acids. The CDR3 coding sequence is TGTGCCAGTAGTATAATTGGGCGTCCCTACGAGCAGTACTTC. This codes for CASSIIGRPYEQYF. The variable domain in full, with the rest retrieved from reference TRBV19 and TRBJ2-7, is DGGITQSPKYLFRKEGQNVTLSCEQNLNHDAMYWYRQDPGQGLRLIYYSQIVNDFQKGDIAEGYSVSREKKESFPLTVTSAQKNPTAFYLCASSIIGRPYEQYFGPGTRLTVT.

The gene calls are TRBV5-1 and TRBJ1-6; 7 bases are a match to TRBD1. There are 13 residues in the CDR3. CDR1 and CDR2 (germline): SGHRS, YFSETQ. V dropped 7 bases and J dropped 7; count of bases not matched to a gene: 5. The CDR3 spells CASCTTGNSPLHF. In DNA form, the CDR3 reads TGCGCCAGCTGTACGACAGGGAATTCACCCCTCCACTTT.

The rearrangement uses TRBV19 and TRBJ2-1; 9 positions match TRBD2. This CDR3 is built from 16 residues. After removal of 3 bases from V and 2 bases from J, the junction contained 5 bases not matched to a gene. The germline V gene encodes CDR1 LNHDA and CDR2 SQIVND (reference sequence). The CDR3 bases are TGTGCCAGTAGTATCGGCGGGAGGGCCGCCTACAATGAGCAGTTCTTC. Its protein product is CASSIGGRAAYNEQFF.

For the CDR3, the DNA is TGTGCCAGCACCGGTGGGGACATGGTTGAAGCTTTCTTT. It is translated as CASTGGDMVEAFF. V is TRBV12-3 or TRBV12-4 and J is TRBJ1-1; weak D call: TRBD1 (6 bases). The CDR3 is 13 amino acids. With 7 bases removed from V and 7 bases from J, the gap between germline ends came to 16 bases.

This sequence joins TRBV11-3 and TRBJ2-2, with a tentative D call TRBD2 (5 bases). Germline lookup yields CDR1 SGHNT and CDR2 YENEEA. CDR3 length: 17 amino acids. V lost 5 bases to trimming and J lost 2 bases, with 18 bases between them. CDR3 sequence reads: CASSTEVGVPNTGELFF. The CDR3 DNA reads as TGTGCCAGCAGCACGGAGGTCGGGGTTCCTAACACCGGGGAGCTGTTTTTT.